Listed below are T cell receptor beta chains from one sample, sequenced in a study of regulatory dendritic cells for organ transplantation. Only in-frame clones appear in the TCRdb table, and some are missing; sequencing was by immunoSEQ multiplex PCR. The data show 30,000 to 40,000 clones, with 85% to 90% seen just once and under 0.065% held by the top ten. Sequencing was carried out using naive CD4+ T cells from blood. The receptors were sampled from a human donor in good health. The CDR3 runs from the conserved cysteine through the conserved F or W. Each record gives: clone size, D gene, J gene, V gene, CDR3 protein, CDR3 DNA. The D gene is left open where the match is weak. Size tells how often a clone was seen (once, few, many) or the class of an expanded clone, and some rows leave it out.

clone size: once
D gene: .
J gene: TRBJ1-1
V gene: TRBV27
CDR3 protein: CASSLSQGWGTEAFF
CDR3 DNA: TGTGCCAGCAGTTTATCTCAGGGATGGGGCACTGAAGCTTTCTTT

clone size: .
D gene: .
J gene: TRBJ1-4
V gene: TRBV2
CDR3 protein: CASSRDGRDEKLFF
CDR3 DNA: TGTGCCAGCAGCCGGGACGGAAGGGATGAAAAACTGTTTTTT

clone size: .
D gene: .
J gene: TRBJ1-2
V gene: TRBV4-2
CDR3 protein: CASSQVKNGYTF
CDR3 DNA: TGTGCCAGCAGCCAAGTTAAGAACGGGTACACCTTC

clone size: .
D gene: .
J gene: TRBJ2-7
V gene: TRBV7-8
CDR3 protein: CASSRERAGAGYEQYF
CDR3 DNA: TGTGCCAGCAGCAGAGAAAGAGCAGGGGCCGGCTACGAGCAGTACTTC

clone size: .
D gene: .
J gene: TRBJ1-1
V gene: TRBV7-9
CDR3 protein: CASSPSSPNTEAFF
CDR3 DNA: TGTGCCAGTTCCCCGTCGTCCCCAAACACTGAAGCTTTCTTT

clone size: .
D gene: TRBD1
J gene: TRBJ1-3
V gene: TRBV6-5
CDR3 protein: CASSPRGLNTIYF
CDR3 DNA: TGTGCCAGCAGTCCCAGGGGGCTAAACACCATATATTTT

clone size: .
D gene: .
J gene: TRBJ2-3
V gene: TRBV2
CDR3 protein: CASSEVDTQYF
CDR3 DNA: TGTGCCAGCAGTGAAGTAGATACGCAGTATTTT

clone size: .
D gene: .
J gene: TRBJ2-6
V gene: TRBV19
CDR3 protein: CASSMTSPPPSGANVLTF
CDR3 DNA: TGTGCCAGTAGTATGACTAGTCCCCCCCCTTCTGGGGCCAACGTCCTGACTTTC

clone size: few
D gene: TRBD1
J gene: TRBJ1-5
V gene: TRBV19
CDR3 protein: CASSTSTGGHYQPQHF
CDR3 DNA: TGTGCCAGTAGTACCTCGACAGGGGGCCACTATCAGCCCCAGCATTTT

clone size: .
D gene: TRBD1
J gene: TRBJ1-3
V gene: TRBV6-6
CDR3 protein: CASSYRGTVGNTIYF
CDR3 DNA: TGTGCCAGCAGCTACAGGGGGACGGTGGGAAACACCATATATTTT

clone size: .
D gene: TRBD2
J gene: TRBJ2-3
V gene: TRBV4-3
CDR3 protein: CASSEKGLAGGPSNTDTQYF
CDR3 DNA: TGCGCCAGCAGCGAGAAAGGACTAGCGGGGGGACCAAGTAACACAGATACGCAGTATTTT

clone size: .
D gene: TRBD2
J gene: TRBJ2-5
V gene: TRBV30
CDR3 protein: CAWSRGGVIQETQYF
CDR3 DNA: TGTGCCTGGAGTCGGGGGGGGGTAATCCAAGAGACCCAGTACTTC

clone size: .
D gene: .
J gene: TRBJ1-1
V gene: TRBV19
CDR3 protein: CASNQPGVNTEAFF
CDR3 DNA: TGTGCCAGTAACCAACCAGGGGTGAACACTGAAGCTTTCTTT

clone size: .
D gene: .
J gene: TRBJ1-5
V gene: TRBV2
CDR3 protein: CASSESGIISQPQHF
CDR3 DNA: TGTGCCAGCAGTGAATCGGGGATAATATCTCAGCCCCAGCATTTT

clone size: .
D gene: .
J gene: TRBJ2-2
V gene: TRBV28
CDR3 protein: CASSSFRDKNTGELFF
CDR3 DNA: TGTGCCAGCAGTTCATTCCGGGACAAGAACACCGGGGAGCTGTTTTTT

clone size: .
D gene: .
J gene: TRBJ2-3
V gene: TRBV7-8
CDR3 protein: CASSLGGTDTQYF
CDR3 DNA: TGTGCCAGCAGCTTAGGAGGTACAGATACGCAGTATTTT

clone size: .
D gene: .
J gene: TRBJ2-2
V gene: TRBV2
CDR3 protein: CASTEEAPGELFF
CDR3 DNA: TGTGCCAGCACCGAAGAGGCGCCCGGGGAGCTGTTTTTT

clone size: .
D gene: .
J gene: TRBJ1-4
V gene: TRBV19
CDR3 protein: CASSIQARGPTNEKLFF
CDR3 DNA: TGTGCCAGTAGCATACAGGCCAGGGGTCCAACTAATGAAAAACTGTTTTTT

clone size: .
D gene: TRBD1
J gene: TRBJ2-7
V gene: TRBV6-5
CDR3 protein: CASSFPGTGGYEQYF
CDR3 DNA: TGTGCCAGCAGTTTCCCCGGGACAGGGGGCTACGAGCAGTACTTC

clone size: .
D gene: .
J gene: TRBJ1-2
V gene: TRBV30
CDR3 protein: CAWSSQGTKGYTF
CDR3 DNA: TGTGCCTGGAGTTCTCAGGGTACGAAAGGCTACACCTTC

clone size: .
D gene: .
J gene: TRBJ1-1
V gene: TRBV29-1
CDR3 protein: CSVTGRGPQGSIVSEAFF
CDR3 DNA: TGCAGCGTTACGGGGAGAGGGCCTCAGGGTAGTATTGTTTCGGAAGCTTTCTTT

clone size: .
D gene: .
J gene: TRBJ1-5
V gene: TRBV27
CDR3 protein: CASSSGLLNQPQHF
CDR3 DNA: TGTGCCAGCAGTTCGGGACTCCTCAATCAGCCCCAGCATTTT

clone size: .
D gene: .
J gene: TRBJ1-1
V gene: TRBV18
CDR3 protein: CASSPRQEGATEAFF
CDR3 DNA: TGTGCCAGCTCACCACGACAGGAAGGTGCCACTGAAGCTTTCTTT

clone size: .
D gene: TRBD2
J gene: TRBJ2-1
V gene: TRBV6-4
CDR3 protein: CASRNSGSSYNEQFF
CDR3 DNA: TGTGCCAGCAGAAATAGCGGGAGCTCCTACAATGAGCAGTTCTTC

clone size: .
D gene: .
J gene: TRBJ2-3
V gene: TRBV18
CDR3 protein: CASSPRVGGAADTQYF
CDR3 DNA: TGTGCCAGCTCACCCCGGGTGGGCGGGGCGGCGGATACGCAGTATTTT

clone size: .
D gene: .
J gene: TRBJ2-7
V gene: TRBV5-8
CDR3 protein: CASSSGLHQATEQYF
CDR3 DNA: TGTGCCAGCAGCTCCGGGCTGCACCAGGCCACCGAGCAGTACTTC

clone size: .
D gene: .
J gene: TRBJ2-2
V gene: TRBV6-5
CDR3 protein: CASSYLTGELFF
CDR3 DNA: TGTGCCAGCAGTTACCTCACCGGGGAGCTGTTTTTT

clone size: .
D gene: TRBD2
J gene: TRBJ2-1
V gene: TRBV7-3
CDR3 protein: CASSFGGNLNEQFF
CDR3 DNA: TGTGCCAGCAGCTTCGGGGGGAACCTGAATGAGCAGTTCTTC

clone size: .
D gene: .
J gene: TRBJ1-1
V gene: TRBV29-1
CDR3 protein: CSISSAGGPNTEAFF
CDR3 DNA: TGCAGCATCAGTTCGGCCGGGGGTCCCAACACTGAAGCTTTCTTT

clone size: .
D gene: .
J gene: TRBJ2-7
V gene: TRBV6-1
CDR3 protein: CASSAGTEYYEQYF
CDR3 DNA: TGTGCCAGCAGTGCTGGGACGGAATACTACGAGCAGTACTTC

clone size: once
D gene: TRBD2
J gene: TRBJ2-3
V gene: TRBV9
CDR3 protein: CASSVGGTSGNTQYF
CDR3 DNA: TGTGCCAGCAGCGTAGGAGGGACTAGCGGAAATACGCAGTATTTT

clone size: .
D gene: TRBD1
J gene: TRBJ1-2
V gene: TRBV18
CDR3 protein: CASPWDRGPQAYGYTF
CDR3 DNA: TGTGCCAGCCCATGGGACAGGGGGCCGCAGGCCTATGGCTACACCTTC

clone size: once
D gene: TRBD2
J gene: TRBJ2-1
V gene: TRBV7-2
CDR3 protein: CASSRGTSGRFQFF
CDR3 DNA: TGTGCCAGCAGCAGGGGGACTAGCGGGCGTTTTCAGTTCTTC